Each of the 25 T cell receptor beta chains below was sequenced from the same sample in a study of T-cell reconstitution after alpha-beta-depleted transplantation in children (dated by TCRdb to 2016 to 2017). The receptor library was made with PCR. TCRdb names Illumina HiSeq 2500 as the instrument used. To normalize quantification of the TCRbeta repertoire, the TCR libraries were built with molecular barcoding that relied on unique molecular identifiers. Using fastp at Q25 and MiXCR, TCRdb reprocessed the public reads and kept productive beta chains. Rows are unified per CDR3 protein, each entry keeping the most common DNA and genes. In all, the sample holds about 600,000 distinct CDR3 sequences, and about 10% of those were seen once. The ten largest clones take up less than 5% of the sample. Sequencing was performed on PBMCs from the stem cell graft donor, taken from the stem cell graft. The receptors were sampled from a human donor who donated a stem cell graft to a child with acute myeloid leukemia.

This chain connects TRBV7-3 to TRBJ2-3; D remains unclear. This CDR3 comprises 13 residues. Germline loops: CDR1 SGHTA, CDR2 FQGTGA. Trimming took 5 bases from V and 5 from J, leaving 11 bases between them. The CDR3 loop is CASSANLGDTQYF. The DNA of the CDR3 is TGTGCCAGCAGCGCCAATCTAGGAGATACGCAGTATTTT.

This clonotype was picked up many times. The V and J genes are TRBV4-3 and TRBJ2-3; D may be TRBD1 (6 bases). Germline values: CDR1 LGHNA, CDR2 YSLEER. V lost 0 bases and J lost 4, with 11 bases in between. The CDR3 has 15 amino acids. The CDR3 DNA is TGCGCCAGCAGCCAAGATCAGGGGTTGGCAGATACGCAGTATTTT. It codes for CASSQDQGLADTQYF.

The chain couples TRBV20-1 to TRBJ2-2; 9 nucleotides match TRBD2. J gave up 4 bases and V 6 bases, and 9 bases lay outside the gene matches. This CDR3 contains 15 residues. In germline, CDR1 is DFQATT, CDR2 SNEGSKA (reference sequence). CDR3 coding DNA: TGCAGTGCGAGCCAGGGCGGGAGGGGCACCGGGGAGCTGTTTTTT. The encoded protein is CSASQGGRGTGELFF.

Many counts were recorded for this clonotype. The chain joins TRBV6-1 to TRBJ1-5, with D possibly matching TRBD1 (5 bases). Trimming pared 6 bases from V and 5 bases from J, leaving 14 bases between. This CDR3 is built from 14 residues. Looked up from germline, CDR1 is MNHNS and CDR2 is SASEGT. Written as DNA, the CDR3 is TGTGCCAGCAGAAACAGGAATCCAGATCAGCCCCAGCATTTT. Its translation is CASRNRNPDQPQHF.

This sequence joins TRBV2 and TRBJ1-2; D gene ambiguous. The germline V gene encodes CDR1 SNHLY and CDR2 FYNNEI. Deletions cut 3 bases from V and 0 bases from J, with 5 bases between. This CDR3 has 13 amino acids. Here the CDR3 DNA reads TGTGCCAGCAGTGATATCGCTAACTATGGCTACACCTTC. Encoded protein: CASSDIANYGYTF.

This clonotype was counted only a few times. The J gene is TRBJ2-1, the V gene TRBV7-2; TRBD2 aligns across 7 bases. V lost 3 bases, J lost 0 bases, and 2 bases stayed unmatched. The CDR3 loop spans 15 amino acids. Germline CDR1 SGHTA, CDR2 FQGNSA. Here the CDR3 reads CASSFASGSYNEQFF. DNA for the CDR3: TGTGCCAGCAGCTTTGCTAGCGGCTCCTACAATGAGCAGTTCTTC.

V is TRBV4-3 and J is TRBJ2-7, with D possibly matching TRBD2 (6 bases). The CDR3 loop spans 15 amino acids. V gave up 0 bases and J gave up 3 bases, with 12 bases separating them. Germline V lookup: CDR1 LGHNA, CDR2 YSLEER. The DNA for the CDR3 is TGCGCCAGCAGCCAAGAACGGGTGGGGGGCTACGAGCAGTACTTC. As protein: CASSQERVGGYEQYF.

This clonotype was observed at least ten times. The gene calls are TRBV15 and TRBJ2-3; possible D gene TRBD2, 6 bases. CDR1 is LNHNV and CDR2 is YYDKDF in the germline V gene (reference sequence). V lost 0 bases, J lost 4 bases, and 17 bases lay in between. This CDR3 has 17 residues. CDR3 amino acids: CATSRDFTGAGADTQYF. CDR3 DNA: TGTGCCACCAGCAGAGATTTCACGGGAGCAGGCGCAGATACGCAGTATTTT.

This clonotype was counted only a few times. J is TRBJ2-7 and V is TRBV10-3; the D is unclear. The length of the CDR3 is 12 residues. CDR1 and CDR2 (germline): ENHRY, SYGVKD. V was trimmed by 6 bases and J by 0 bases, leaving 6 bases between them. The CDR3 protein is CAIRGASYEQYF. The DNA of the CDR3 is TGTGCCATCAGAGGTGCCTCCTACGAGCAGTACTTC.

This clonotype was counted at least ten times. V gene TRBV7-2 combines with J gene TRBJ2-4; the D is unclear. CDR3 length: 13 amino acids. With 5 bases removed from V and 10 bases from J, the gap between germline ends came to 15 bases. Germline V gene sequence: CDR1 SGHTA, CDR2 FQGNSA. The CDR3 DNA reads as TGTGCCAGCAGCGAGCAGAATAAGGGTATTCAGTACTTC. Its protein product is CASSEQNKGIQYF.

This clonotype has a count of ten or more. DNA of the CDR3: TGCAGTGCTAGAGATGGCCGGGCAGGGAGGGACAATGAGCAGTTCTTC. This translates into CSARDGRAGRDNEQFF. The J gene is TRBJ2-1, the V gene TRBV20-1; TRBD2 aligns across 7 bases. V shed 0 bases, J shed 5 bases, and the junction held 10 bases outside the gene matches. CDR3 size: 16 residues. Germline values: CDR1 DFQATT, CDR2 SNEGSKA (reference sequence).

The table lists this clonotype with a few counts. The gene calls are TRBV5-6 and TRBJ1-1; D is unresolved. The CDR3 has 15 residues. Germline V gene sequence: CDR1 SGHDT, CDR2 YYEEEE. The V end was cut by 5 bases, the J end by 0 bases, with 14 bases between. The CDR3: CASRDRVVMNTEAFF. The CDR3 DNA reads TGTGCCAGCAGGGACCGAGTGGTCATGAACACTGAAGCTTTCTTT. Using reference TRBV5-6 and TRBJ1-1 for the parts outside the CDR3, the full variable domain is DAGVTQSPTHLIKTRGQQVTLRCSPKSGHDTVSWYQQALGQGPQFIFQYYEEEERQRGNFPDRFSGHQFPNYSSELNVNALLLGDSALYLCASRDRVVMNTEAFFGQGTRLTVV.

V usage is TRBV12-3 or TRBV12-4 and J usage is TRBJ2-1, with D possibly TRBD2 on 6 matching bases. The CDR3 loop spans 16 amino acids. V was cut by 1 base and J by 5 bases, with 15 bases left in between. The CDR3 protein is CASSLGSGAQNNEQFF. As DNA, the CDR3 is TGTGCCAGCAGTTTAGGCTCGGGAGCTCAAAACAATGAGCAGTTCTTC.

This clonotype was counted between two and nine times. V gene TRBV30 combines with J gene TRBJ2-7; D ambiguous. This CDR3 has 11 amino acids. V shed 0 bases and J shed 4 bases, with 4 bases lying between them. Germline V gives CDR1 GTSNPN, CDR2 SVGIG (reference sequence). This CDR3 is CAWSVVYEQYF. CDR3 nucleotide sequence: TGTGCCTGGAGTGTCGTTTACGAGCAGTACTTC.

This clonotype was found a few times. J is TRBJ1-6 and V is TRBV25-1; no firm D call. CDR1 is MGHDK and CDR2 is SYGVNS in the germline V gene. V was trimmed by 1 base and J by 3 bases, leaving 7 bases between them. The CDR3 length is 15 residues. CDR3 protein: CASSESTVYNSPLHF. In DNA, the CDR3 is TGTGCCAGCAGTGAATCGACGGTCTATAATTCACCCCTCCACTTT.

DNA for the CDR3: TGCAGCGTTGATATGCAGGGGACGCGCTACACCTTC. Protein sequence: CSVDMQGTRYTF. V usage is TRBV29-1 and J usage is TRBJ1-2; the D gene is possibly TRBD1 (6 bases). V was shortened by 3 bases and J by 9 bases, with 14 bases between the two germline ends. Germline-derived CDR1 and CDR2 are SQVTM and ANQGSEA. The CDR3 has 12 residues.

This clonotype was found many times. This rearrangement joins TRBV12-3 or TRBV12-4 to TRBJ1-1, with a weak D call TRBD1 (5 bases). This CDR3 spans 16 amino acids. V was cut by 3 bases and J by 0 bases, with 14 bases left in between. The chain's CDR3 is CASSLVLGLLNTEAFF. The CDR3 region has the DNA TGTGCCAGCAGTTTGGTGTTGGGGCTCCTGAACACTGAAGCTTTCTTT.

V and J are TRBV5-1 and TRBJ2-5; 8 nucleotides match TRBD1. The V and J ends lost 4 bases and 5 bases, in that order; junction bases with no gene match: 4. The CDR3 totals 13 residues. Per germline, CDR1 SGHRS and CDR2 YFSETQ. DNA for the CDR3: TGCGCCAGCAGCCCAGGGGGCATGGAGACCCAGTACTTC. It translates to CASSPGGMETQYF.

V gene TRBV21-1 combines with J gene TRBJ1-5. TRBV21-1 is recorded as a pseudogene. This CDR3 has 19 amino acids. Written as DNA, the CDR3 is TGTGCCAGCAGCCTGTCCGGGACTACAGCCCCAGCCAGCAATCAGCCCCAGCATTTT. Amino acids: CASSLSGTTAPASNQPQHF.

This clonotype was seen a handful of times. This rearrangement joins TRBV28 to TRBJ1-4; D gene unclear. The germline V gene has CDR1 MDHEN and CDR2 SYDVKM. The CDR3 has 15 residues. Trimming pared 5 bases from V and 0 bases from J, leaving 10 bases between. CDR3 loop: CASSPLRSTNEKLFF. CDR3 nucleotide sequence: TGTGCCAGCAGTCCTCTCCGATCAACTAATGAAAAACTGTTTTTT.

This clonotype appeared many times. This chain links TRBV6-4 with TRBJ2-1; a weak D match, TRBD1 (5 bases). Between the trimmed V and J ends, which lost 4 bases and 6 bases, there was a span of 13 bases. The V gene's germline CDR1 is MRHNA and CDR2 SNTAGT. The CDR3 runs to 14 residues. The CDR3, as DNA: TGTGCCAGCAGTGCCTCTTGGGGCTCCAATGAGCAGTTCTTC. Translation: CASSASWGSNEQFF.

The chain uses TRBV18 and TRBJ2-7, with 16 positions matching TRBD2. J was trimmed by 5 bases and V by 4 bases; bases with no gene match: 14. From germline, CDR1 is KGHSH and CDR2 LQKENI. The CDR3 covers 19 residues. The chain's CDR3 is CASSRLGGTSGRARNEQYF. The CDR3 region has the DNA TGTGCCAGCTCACGGCTCGGCGGGACTAGCGGGAGGGCCAGGAACGAGCAGTACTTC.

V and J are TRBV5-6 and TRBJ2-1, with D unclear. V was clipped by 0 bases and J by 4 bases, with 11 bases between them. The CDR3 is made up of 15 amino acids. Germline assignment: CDR1 SGHDT and CDR2 YYEEEE. Here the CDR3 reads CASSLGWTPYNEQFF. The DNA of the CDR3 is TGTGCCAGCAGCTTGGGGTGGACCCCTTACAATGAGCAGTTCTTC.

This clonotype was found a few times. The chain recombines TRBV5-1 with TRBJ1-5, with D maybe TRBD1 (6 bases). The CDR3 spans 14 residues. V shed 0 bases and J shed 6 bases, with 10 bases lying between them. CDR1 is SGHRS, CDR2 YFSETQ, per germline. The CDR3 nucleotides are TGCGCCAGCAGCTTGGAGGGGGTGGGTCAGCCCCAGCATTTT. It is translated as CASSLEGVGQPQHF.

This clonotype was observed a few times. The chain uses TRBV25-1 and TRBJ1-2; 7 nucleotides line up with TRBD1. Trimming cost V 4 bases and J 5 bases; bases outside gene matches: 10. The CDR3 extends over 15 amino acids. Germline V CDR1 and CDR2: MGHDK, SYGVNS. The CDR3 coding sequence is TGTGCCAGCAGTGGAACCCCCCAGGGACAGTATGGCTACACCTTC. It yields the protein CASSGTPQGQYGYTF.